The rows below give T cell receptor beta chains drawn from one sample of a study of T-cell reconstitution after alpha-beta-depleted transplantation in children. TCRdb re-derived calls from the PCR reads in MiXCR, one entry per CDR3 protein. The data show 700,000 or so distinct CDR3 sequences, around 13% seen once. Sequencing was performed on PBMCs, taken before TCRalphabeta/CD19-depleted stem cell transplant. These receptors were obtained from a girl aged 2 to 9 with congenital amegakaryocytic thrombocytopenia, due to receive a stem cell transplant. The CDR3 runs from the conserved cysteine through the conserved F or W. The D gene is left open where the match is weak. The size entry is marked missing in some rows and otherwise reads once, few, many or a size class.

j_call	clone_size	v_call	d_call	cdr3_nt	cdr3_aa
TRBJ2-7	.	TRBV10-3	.	TGTGCCATCAGTGGGGACCTACGAGACGAGCAGTACTTC	CAISGDLRDEQYF
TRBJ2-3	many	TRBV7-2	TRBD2	TGTGCCAGCAGCTTCCCGGGACTAGACGGCACAGATACGCAGTATTTT	CASSFPGLDGTDTQYF
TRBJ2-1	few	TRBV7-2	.	TGTGCCAGCAGCTCCGTGAGGGGTTACAATGAGCAGTTCTTC	CASSSVRGYNEQFF
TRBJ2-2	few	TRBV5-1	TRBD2	TGCGCCAGCAGCTCCCCGACTAGCGGGGGGACCGGGGAGCTGTTTTTT	CASSSPTSGGTGELFF
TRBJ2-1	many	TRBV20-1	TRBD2	TGCAGTGCTAGAGAGACGGGAGGAGGCAATGAGCAGTTCTTC	CSARETGGGNEQFF
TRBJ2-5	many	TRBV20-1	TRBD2	TGCAGTGCTAAAACAGGGTCGGGACTAGTGCGGGAGACCCAGTACTTC	CSAKTGSGLVRETQYF
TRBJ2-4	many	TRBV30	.	TGTGCCTGGCACCCCAGGGTGACGAAACTAGCCAAAAACATTCAGTACTTC	CAWHPRVTKLAKNIQYF
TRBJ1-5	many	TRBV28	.	TGTGCCAGCAGCCAATTAGGGTACAGGGCCCCATATAGCAATCAGCCCCAGCATTTT	CASSQLGYRAPYSNQPQHF
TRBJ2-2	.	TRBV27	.	TGTGCCAGCAGTTTCTGGGAAACCGGGGAGCTGTTTTTT	CASSFWETGELFF
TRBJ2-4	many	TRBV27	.	TGTGCCAGCAGTTCTGGGAGATGGCAAAACATTCAGTACTTC	CASSSGRWQNIQYF
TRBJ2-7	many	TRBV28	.	TGTGCCAGCAGCATGGGACTCCAAAACCCCTACGAGCAGTACTTC	CASSMGLQNPYEQYF
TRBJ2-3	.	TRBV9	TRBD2	TGTGCCAGCAGCGCCTTTCCGACTAGCGGGTCCTCGCAGTATTTT	CASSAFPTSGSSQYF
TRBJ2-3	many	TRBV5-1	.	TGCGCCAGCAGCTTGGCCCCACCCGGACACCGCACAGATACGCAGTATTTT	CASSLAPPGHRTDTQYF
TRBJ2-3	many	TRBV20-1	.	TGCAGTGCGATCCTCAGCCACCCAGATACGCAGTATTTT	CSAILSHPDTQYF
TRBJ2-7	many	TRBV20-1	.	TGCAGTGCTAGAGTGCCTAGCTCCTACGAGCAGTACTTC	CSARVPSSYEQYF
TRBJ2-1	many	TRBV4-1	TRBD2	TGCGCCAGCAGCCAAGAGGGGACTACGTACAATGAGCAGTTCTTC	CASSQEGTTYNEQFF
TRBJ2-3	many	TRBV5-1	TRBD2	TGCGCCAGCAGCTTTGGACTAGCGGGACTCCTCACAGATACGCAGTATTTT	CASSFGLAGLLTDTQYF
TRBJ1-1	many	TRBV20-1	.	TGCAGTGCCGAGGAGGGCAACTTGAACACTGAAGCTTTCTTT	CSAEEGNLNTEAFF